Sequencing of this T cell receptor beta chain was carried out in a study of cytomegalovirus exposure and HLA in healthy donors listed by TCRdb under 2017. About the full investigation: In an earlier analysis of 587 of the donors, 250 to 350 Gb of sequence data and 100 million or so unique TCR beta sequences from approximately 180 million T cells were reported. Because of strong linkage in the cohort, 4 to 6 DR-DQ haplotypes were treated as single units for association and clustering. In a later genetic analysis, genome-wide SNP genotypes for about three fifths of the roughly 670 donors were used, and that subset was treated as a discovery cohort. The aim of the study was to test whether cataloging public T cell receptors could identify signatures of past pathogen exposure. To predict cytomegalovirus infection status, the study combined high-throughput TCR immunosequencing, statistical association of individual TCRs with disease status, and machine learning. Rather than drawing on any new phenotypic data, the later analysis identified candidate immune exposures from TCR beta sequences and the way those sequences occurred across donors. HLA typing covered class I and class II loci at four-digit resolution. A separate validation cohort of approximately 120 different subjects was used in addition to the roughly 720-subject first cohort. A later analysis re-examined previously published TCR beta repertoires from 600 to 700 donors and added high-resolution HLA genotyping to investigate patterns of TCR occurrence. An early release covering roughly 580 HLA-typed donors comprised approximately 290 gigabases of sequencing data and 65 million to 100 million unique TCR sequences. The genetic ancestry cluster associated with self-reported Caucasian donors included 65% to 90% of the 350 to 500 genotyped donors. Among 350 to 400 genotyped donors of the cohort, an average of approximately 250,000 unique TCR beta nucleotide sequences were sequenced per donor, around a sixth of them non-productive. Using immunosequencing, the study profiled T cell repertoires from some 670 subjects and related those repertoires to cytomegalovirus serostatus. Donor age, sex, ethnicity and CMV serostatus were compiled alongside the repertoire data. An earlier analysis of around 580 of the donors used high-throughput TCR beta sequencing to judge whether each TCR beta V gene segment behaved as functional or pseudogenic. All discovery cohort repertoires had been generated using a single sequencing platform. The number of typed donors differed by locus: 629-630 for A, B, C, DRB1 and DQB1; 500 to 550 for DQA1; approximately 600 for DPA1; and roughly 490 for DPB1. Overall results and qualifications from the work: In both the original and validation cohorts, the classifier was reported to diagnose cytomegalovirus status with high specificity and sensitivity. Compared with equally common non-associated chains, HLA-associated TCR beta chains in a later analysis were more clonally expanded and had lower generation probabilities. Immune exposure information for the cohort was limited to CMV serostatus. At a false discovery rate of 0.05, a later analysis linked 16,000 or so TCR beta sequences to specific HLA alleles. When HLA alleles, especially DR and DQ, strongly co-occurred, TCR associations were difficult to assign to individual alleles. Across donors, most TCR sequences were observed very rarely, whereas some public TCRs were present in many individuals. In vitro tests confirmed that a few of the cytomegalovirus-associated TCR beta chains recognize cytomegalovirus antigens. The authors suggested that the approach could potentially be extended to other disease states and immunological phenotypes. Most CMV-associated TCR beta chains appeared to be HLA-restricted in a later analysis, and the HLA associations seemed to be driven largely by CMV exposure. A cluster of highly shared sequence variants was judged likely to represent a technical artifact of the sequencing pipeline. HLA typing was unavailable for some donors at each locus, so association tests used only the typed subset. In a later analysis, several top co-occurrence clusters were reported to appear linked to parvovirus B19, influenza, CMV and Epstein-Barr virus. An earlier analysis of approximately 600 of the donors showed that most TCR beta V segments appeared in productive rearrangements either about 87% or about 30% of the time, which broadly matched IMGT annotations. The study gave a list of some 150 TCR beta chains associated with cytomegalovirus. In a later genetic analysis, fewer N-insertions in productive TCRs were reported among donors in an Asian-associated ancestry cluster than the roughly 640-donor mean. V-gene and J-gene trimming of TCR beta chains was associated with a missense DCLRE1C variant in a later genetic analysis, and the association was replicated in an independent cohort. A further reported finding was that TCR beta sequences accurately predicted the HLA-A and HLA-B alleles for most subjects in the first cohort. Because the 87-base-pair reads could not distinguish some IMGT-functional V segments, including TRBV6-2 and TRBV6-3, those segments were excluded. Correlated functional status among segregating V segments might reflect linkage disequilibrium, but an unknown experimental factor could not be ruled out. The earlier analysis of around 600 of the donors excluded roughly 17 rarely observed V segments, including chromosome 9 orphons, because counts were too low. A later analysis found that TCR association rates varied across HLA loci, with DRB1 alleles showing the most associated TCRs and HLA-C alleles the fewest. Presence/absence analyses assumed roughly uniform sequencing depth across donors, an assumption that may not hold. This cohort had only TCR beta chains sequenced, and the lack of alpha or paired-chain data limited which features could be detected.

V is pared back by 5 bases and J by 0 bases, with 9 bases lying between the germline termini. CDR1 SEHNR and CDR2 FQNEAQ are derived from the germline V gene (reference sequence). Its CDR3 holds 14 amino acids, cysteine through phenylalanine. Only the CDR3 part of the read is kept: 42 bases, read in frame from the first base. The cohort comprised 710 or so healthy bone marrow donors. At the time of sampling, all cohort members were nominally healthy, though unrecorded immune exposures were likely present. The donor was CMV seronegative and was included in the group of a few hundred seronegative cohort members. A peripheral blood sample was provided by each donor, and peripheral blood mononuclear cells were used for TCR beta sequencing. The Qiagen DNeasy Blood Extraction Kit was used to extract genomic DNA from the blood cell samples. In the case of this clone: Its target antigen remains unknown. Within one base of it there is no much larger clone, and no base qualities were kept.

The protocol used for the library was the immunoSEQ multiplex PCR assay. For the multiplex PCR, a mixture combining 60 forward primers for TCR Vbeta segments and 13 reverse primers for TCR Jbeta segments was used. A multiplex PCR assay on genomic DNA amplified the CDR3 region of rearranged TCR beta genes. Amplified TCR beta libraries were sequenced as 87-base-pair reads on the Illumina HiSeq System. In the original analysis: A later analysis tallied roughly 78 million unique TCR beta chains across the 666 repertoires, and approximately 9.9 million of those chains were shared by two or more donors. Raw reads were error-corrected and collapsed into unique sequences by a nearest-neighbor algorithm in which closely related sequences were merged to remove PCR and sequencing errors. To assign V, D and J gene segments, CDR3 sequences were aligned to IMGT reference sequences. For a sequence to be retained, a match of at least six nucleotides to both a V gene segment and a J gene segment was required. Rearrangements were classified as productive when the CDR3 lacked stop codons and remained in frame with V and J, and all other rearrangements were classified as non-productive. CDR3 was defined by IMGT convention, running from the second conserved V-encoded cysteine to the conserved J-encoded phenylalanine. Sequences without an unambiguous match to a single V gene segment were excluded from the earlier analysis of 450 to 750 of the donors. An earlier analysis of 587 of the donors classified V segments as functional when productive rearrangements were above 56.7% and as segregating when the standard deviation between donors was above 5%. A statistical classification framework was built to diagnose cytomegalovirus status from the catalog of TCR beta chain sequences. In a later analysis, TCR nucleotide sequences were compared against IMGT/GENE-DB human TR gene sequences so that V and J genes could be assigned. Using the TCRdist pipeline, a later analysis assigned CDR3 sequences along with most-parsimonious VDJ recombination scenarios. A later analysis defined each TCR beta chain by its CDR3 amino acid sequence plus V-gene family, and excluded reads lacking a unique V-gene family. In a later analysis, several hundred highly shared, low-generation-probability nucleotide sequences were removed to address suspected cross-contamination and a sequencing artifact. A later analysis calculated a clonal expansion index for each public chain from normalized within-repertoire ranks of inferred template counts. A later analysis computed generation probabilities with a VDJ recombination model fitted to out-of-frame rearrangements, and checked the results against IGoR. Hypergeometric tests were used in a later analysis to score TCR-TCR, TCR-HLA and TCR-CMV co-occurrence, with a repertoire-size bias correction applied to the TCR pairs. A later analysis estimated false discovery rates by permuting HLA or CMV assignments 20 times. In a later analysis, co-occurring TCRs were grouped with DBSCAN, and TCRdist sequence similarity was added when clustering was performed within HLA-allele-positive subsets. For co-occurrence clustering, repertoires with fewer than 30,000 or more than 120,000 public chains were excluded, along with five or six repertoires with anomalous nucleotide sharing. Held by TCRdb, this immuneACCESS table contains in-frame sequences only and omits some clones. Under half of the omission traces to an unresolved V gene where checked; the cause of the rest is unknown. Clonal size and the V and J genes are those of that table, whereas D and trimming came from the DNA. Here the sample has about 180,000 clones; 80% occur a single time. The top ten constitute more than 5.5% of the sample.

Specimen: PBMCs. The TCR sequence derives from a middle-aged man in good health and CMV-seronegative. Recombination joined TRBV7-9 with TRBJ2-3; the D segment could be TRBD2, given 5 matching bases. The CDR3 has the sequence CASSRGGSTDTQYF. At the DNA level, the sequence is TGTGCCAGCAGCCGCGGCGGGAGCACAGATACGCAGTATTTT. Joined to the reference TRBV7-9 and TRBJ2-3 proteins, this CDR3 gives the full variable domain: DTGVSQNPRHKITKRGQNVTFRCDPISEHNRLYWYRQTLGQGPEFLTYFQNEAQLEKSRLLSDRFSAERPKGSFSTLEIQRTEQGDSAMYLCASSRGGSTDTQYFGPGTRLTVL.